The clone carrying this T cell receptor beta chain was detected a few times. Its specificity is unknown. Only in-frame clones appear in the TCRdb table, and some are missing; sequencing was by immunoSEQ multiplex PCR. This table holds about 140,000 clones, roughly 93% found once. After removal of 4 bases from V and 4 bases from J, the junction contained 8 bases not matched to a gene. Germline loops: CDR1 SGHKS, CDR2 YYEKEE (reference sequence). CDR3 length equals 16 residues. These data originate in a study of T cell responses to AZD1222 COVID-19 vaccine. Study findings and constraints: Repertoires were obtained only post-peak T cell response. Vaccine-associated CD4 TCRs ranged over spike, dominating at 160-218 and 743-854.

V usage is TRBV5-5 and J usage is TRBJ2-2; TRBD2 agrees at 9 bases. This clonotype was obtained from an adult in good health. This specimen consisted of peripheral blood, obtained on day 0 of MenACWY control vaccination. The CDR3 region is CASSAAGGAATGELFF. In nucleotides, the CDR3 is TGTGCCAGCAGCGCCGCGGGAGGGGCGGCCACCGGGGAGCTGTTTTTT.